This passage covers 22 T cell receptor beta chains from one sample sequenced in a study of human T cells and chemical hapten exposure. Time point denoted: pre-sensitization, week 0. The treatment was: therapeutic diphenylcyclopropenone sensitization with weekly scalp DPC. TCRdb processed the RACE reads anew with MiXCR; each CDR3 protein has one entry. Of some 360,000 distinct CDR3 sequences listed, 5% to 6.5% are singletons. This sample comprised whole blood, obtained in connection with sensitization to the hapten diphenylcyclopropenone (DPC). These TCRs come from a woman in her forties or fifties with alopecia areata. Some clones in this sample may be carry-over from other donors' samples.

This clonotype was counted only a few times. The rearrangement uses TRBV12-3 or TRBV12-4 and TRBJ1-5; weak D call: TRBD1 (6 bases). This CDR3 contains 14 residues. V was shortened by 6 bases and J by 0 bases, with 9 bases between the two germline ends. This CDR3 reads CASSRGNSNQPQHF. The DNA for the CDR3 is TGTGCCAGCAGCAGGGGAAATAGCAATCAGCCCCAGCATTTT.

This clonotype has a count of ten or more. The chain links TRBV7-7 to TRBJ2-3; D is unresolved. The CDR3 covers 14 residues. Germline CDR1 SSHAT, CDR2 FNYEAQ (reference sequence). V lost 4 bases, J lost 4 bases, and 12 bases lay in between. The CDR3 coding sequence is TGTGCCAGCAGCTCTTCTCCGGCTTCAGATACGCAGTATTTT. Its translation is CASSSSPASDTQYF.

This clonotype has at least ten counts. This chain connects TRBV10-3 to TRBJ2-1, with a tentative D call TRBD1 (6 bases). The V end lost 6 bases, the J end lost 10 bases, and 13 bases lay between the germline ends. The germline CDR1 and CDR2 sequences are ENHRY and SYGVKD. This CDR3 region has 12 residues. The CDR3 sequence: CAISRGTTEQFF. Here the CDR3 DNA reads TGTGCCATCAGCAGAGGGACAACCGAGCAGTTCTTC.

This clonotype was seen at least ten times. The CDR3 region has the DNA TGTGCCAGCACCCGGACTGATAGCAATCAGCCCCAGCATTTT. As protein: CASTRTDSNQPQHF. The V call is TRBV2, the J call TRBJ1-5; the D is unclear. V lost 7 bases to trimming and J lost 0 bases, with 10 bases between them. The CDR3 is 14 amino acids. Germline-derived CDR1 and CDR2 are SNHLY and FYNNEI. Full variable domain (outside the CDR3, taken from reference TRBV2 and TRBJ1-5): EPEVTQTPSHQVTQMGQEVILRCVPISNHLYFYWYRQILGQKVEFLVSFYNNEISEKSEIFDDQFSVERPDGSNFTLKIRSTKLEDSAMYFCASTRTDSNQPQHFGDGTRLSIL.

The V gene is TRBV9, the J gene TRBJ2-7, with 7 bases aligning to TRBD1. Per the germline V gene, CDR1 is SGDLS and CDR2 is YYNGEE. The J segment lost 2 bases and the V segment lost 4 bases, leaving 15 bases of the junction unmatched. The CDR3 has 17 amino acids. CDR3 coding DNA: TGTGCCAGCAGCCCTAAGAGGGACAGCGGACGGACCTACGAGCAGTACTTC. Translated, it gives CASSPKRDSGRTYEQYF.

This clonotype came up a few times. V and J are TRBV7-2 and TRBJ2-7; D could derive from TRBD1 or TRBD2 (6 bases each). Trimming removed 5 bases from V and 6 bases from J, with 14 bases in between. The CDR3 loop spans 13 amino acids. Germline V CDR1 and CDR2: SGHTA, FQGNSA. The CDR3, as DNA: TGTGCCAGCAGCCCGGGGGCGCCCTCCGAGCAGTACTTC. It is translated as CASSPGAPSEQYF.

CDR3 residues: CASSLVPSPGGDTGELFF. The CDR3 nucleotides read TGTGCCAGCAGCTTAGTCCCGAGTCCAGGGGGCGACACCGGGGAGCTGTTTTTT. The chain recombines TRBV7-7 with TRBJ2-2; 8 positions agree with TRBD1. The CDR3 length is 18 residues. The J segment lost 3 bases and the V segment lost 1 base, leaving 10 bases of the junction unmatched. The germline CDR1 and CDR2 sequences are SSHAT and FNYEAQ (reference sequence).

Ten or more counts support this clonotype. The chain uses TRBV4-3 and TRBJ1-1; D call uncertain. V was pared by 4 bases and J by 1 base, with 13 bases between. The CDR3 spans 15 residues. In germline, CDR1 is LGHNA, CDR2 YSLEER. In DNA form, the CDR3 reads TGCGCCAGCAGCCCCCAAATACAGCGGAACACTGAAGCTTTCTTT. Protein: CASSPQIQRNTEAFF.

This clonotype was counted ten times or more. The CDR3 DNA reads as TGTGCCAGCAACCGGCCCCCGGGGGGGGAGCAGTACTTC. It translates to CASNRPPGGEQYF. The J gene is TRBJ2-7, the V gene TRBV6-2 or TRBV6-3; 8 bases agree with TRBD2. The CDR3 is 13 amino acids. Looked up from germline, CDR1 is MNHEY and CDR2 is SVGEGT. The V gene end was trimmed by 7 bases and the J gene end by 7 bases; junction bases not matched to a gene: 9.

The chain links TRBV27 to TRBJ2-5; no clear D gene. V was trimmed by 5 bases and J by 5 bases, leaving 12 bases between them. The germline V gene encodes CDR1 MNHEY and CDR2 SMNVEV (reference sequence). The length of the CDR3 is 13 residues. The CDR3 is CASSQTVGETQYF. The CDR3 DNA reads as TGTGCCAGCAGTCAAACAGTCGGGGAGACCCAGTACTTC.

This clonotype was seen a few times. The genes are TRBV11-2 and TRBJ2-7; no definite D call. V lost 8 bases to trimming and J lost 1 base, with 12 bases between them. This CDR3 has 13 amino acids. Germline assignment: CDR1 SGHAT and CDR2 FQNNGV. CDR3: CASLPADSYEQYF. The DNA for the CDR3 is TGTGCCAGCCTACCGGCGGATTCCTACGAGCAGTACTTC.

V is TRBV27 and J is TRBJ2-7, with D unclear. Trimming removed 6 bases from V and 0 bases from J, with 12 bases in between. The CDR3 sequence is 14 residues long. The V gene's germline CDR1 is MNHEY and CDR2 SMNVEV (reference sequence). The CDR3 spells CASSGDWSSYEQYF. Written as DNA, the CDR3 is TGTGCCAGCAGCGGAGACTGGAGCTCCTACGAGCAGTACTTC.

This clonotype was picked up a small number of times. This chain uses TRBV29-1 with TRBJ2-7; 8 bases match TRBD2. The length of the CDR3 is 12 residues. Germline loops: CDR1 SQVTM, CDR2 ANQGSEA. V lost 0 bases, J lost 11 bases, and 6 bases stayed unmatched. The CDR3 nucleotides are TGCAGCGTTGAAGAGTTCAGCGGGAGCAAGTACTTC. Its protein product is CSVEEFSGSKYF.

At least ten counts were recorded for this clonotype. This chain connects TRBV6-5 to TRBJ2-1, with D hard to call. From germline, CDR1 is MNHEY and CDR2 SVGAGI. The CDR3 covers 14 residues. The ends were cut back, 6 bases at V and 9 bases at J, with 18 bases in the middle. The CDR3 sequence: CASSKLRLGSEQFF. DNA of the CDR3: TGTGCCAGCAGCAAACTGCGACTGGGCAGTGAGCAGTTCTTC.

This clonotype was detected ten times or more. The chain is built from TRBV7-9 and TRBJ1-5; D gene unclear. In germline, CDR1 is SEHNR, CDR2 FQNEAQ (reference sequence). The V end lost 3 bases, the J end lost 7 bases, and 7 bases lay between the germline ends. The CDR3 consists of 12 residues. The CDR3 region is CASSLFGQPQHF. The CDR3 DNA reads TGTGCCAGCAGCTTGTTCGGGCAGCCCCAGCATTTT.

The genes are TRBV7-2 and TRBJ2-1; 7 positions match TRBD2. J gave up 15 bases and V 1 base, and 12 bases lay outside the gene matches. CDR1 is SGHTA, CDR2 FQGNSA, per germline. This CDR3 has 14 amino acids. CDR3 loop: CASSLEALAHGGFF. Written as DNA, the CDR3 is TGTGCCAGCAGCTTAGAAGCACTAGCGCATGGGGGGTTCTTC. The complete variable domain, with remaining parts taken from reference TRBV7-2 and TRBJ2-1, reads GAGVSQSPSNKVTEKGKDVELRCDPISGHTALYWYRQSLGQGLEFLIYFQGNSAPDKSGLPSDRFSAERTGGSVSTLTIQRTQQEDSAVYLCASSLEALAHGGFFGPGTRLTVL.

The chain joins TRBV4-2 to TRBJ2-2, with 10 bases that match TRBD2. Unmatched junction bases numbered 7, after V lost 0 bases and J lost 0 bases. CDR1 and CDR2 (germline): LGHNA, YNFKEQ. CDR3 length: 19 amino acids. The CDR3 DNA is TGTGCCAGCAGCCAAGATGGTACTAGCGGGGCTACGAACACCGGGGAGCTGTTTTTT. Translating gives CASSQDGTSGATNTGELFF.

Remarks on this clonotype: A read error is possible here, since a much larger clone lies one base away. J is TRBJ2-5 and V is TRBV4-3; a weak D match, TRBD2 (6 bases). Germline CDR1 is LGHNA and CDR2 is YSLEER. The germline V and J ends were trimmed by 1 base and 7 bases, with 16 bases remaining between them. The CDR3 runs 15 residues. DNA for the CDR3: TGCGCCAGCAGCCAAGGACTAGGGCCGGCAGGGACCCAGTACTTC. Translation gives CASSQGLGPAGTQYF.

This clonotype was seen many times. The rearrangement uses TRBV6-1 and TRBJ1-1; no definite D call. Germline values: CDR1 MNHNS, CDR2 SASEGT. This CDR3 spans 8 amino acids. The CDR3 DNA follows: TGTGCGGGCACTGAAGCTTTCTTT. Its translation is CAGTEAFF.

The V gene is TRBV12-3 or TRBV12-4, the J gene TRBJ2-3; D not certain. V gave up 6 bases and J gave up 0 bases, with 7 bases separating them. The CDR3 consists of 13 residues. The CDR3 protein is CASRVTSTDTQYF. The DNA of the CDR3 is TGTGCCAGCAGAGTGACTAGCACAGATACGCAGTATTTT.

This clonotype was seen only a few times. The genes are TRBV5-1 and TRBJ2-3; TRBD1 might be the D (6 bases). Trimming removed 4 bases from V and 0 bases from J, with 9 bases in between. The CDR3 has 14 residues. Germline V gene data show CDR1 as SGHRS and CDR2 as YFSETQ. CDR3 in DNA: TGCGCCAGCAGCCCGGACAGCAGCACAGATACGCAGTATTTT. Translating it yields CASSPDSSTDTQYF.

V is TRBV20-1 and J is TRBJ2-3, with D possibly matching TRBD2 (6 bases). CDR1 and CDR2 from the germline V gene are DFQATT and SNEGSKA (reference sequence). The CDR3 contains 11 residues. Deletions cut 3 bases from V and 6 bases from J, with 7 bases between. CDR3 protein: CSASAGDTQYF. DNA for the CDR3: TGCAGTGCTAGCGCGGGGGATACGCAGTATTTT.